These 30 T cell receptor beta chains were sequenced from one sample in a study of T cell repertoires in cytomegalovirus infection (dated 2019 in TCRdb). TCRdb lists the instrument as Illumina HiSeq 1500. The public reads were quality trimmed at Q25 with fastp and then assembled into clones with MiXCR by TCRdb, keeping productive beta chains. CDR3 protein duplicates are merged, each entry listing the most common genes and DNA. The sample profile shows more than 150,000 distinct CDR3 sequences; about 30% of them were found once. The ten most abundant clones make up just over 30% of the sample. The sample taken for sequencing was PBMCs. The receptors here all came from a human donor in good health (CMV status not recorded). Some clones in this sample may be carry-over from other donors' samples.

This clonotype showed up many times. CDR3 sequence reads: CASSLQGNNQPQHF. DNA of the CDR3: TGTGCCAGCAGCCTACAGGGGAACAATCAGCCCCAGCATTTT. This chain joins TRBV5-4 and TRBJ1-5, with TRBD1 matching 7 bases. The CDR3 length is 14 residues. J was trimmed by 3 bases and V by 4 bases; bases with no gene match: 4. The germline gives CDR1 SGHNT, CDR2 YYREEE (reference sequence).

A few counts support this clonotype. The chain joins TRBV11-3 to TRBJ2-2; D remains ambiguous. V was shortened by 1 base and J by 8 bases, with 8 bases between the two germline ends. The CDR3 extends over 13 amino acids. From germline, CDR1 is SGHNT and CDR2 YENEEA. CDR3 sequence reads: CASSLVAAGELFF. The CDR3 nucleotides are TGTGCCAGCAGCTTAGTGGCGGCGGGGGAGCTGTTTTTT.

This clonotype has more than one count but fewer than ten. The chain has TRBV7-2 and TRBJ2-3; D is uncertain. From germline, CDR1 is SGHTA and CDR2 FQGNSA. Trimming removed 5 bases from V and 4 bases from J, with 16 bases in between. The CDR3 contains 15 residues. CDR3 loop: CASSPGSLPADTQYF. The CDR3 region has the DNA TGTGCCAGCAGCCCAGGAAGTTTACCAGCAGATACGCAGTATTTT.

As DNA, the CDR3 is TGCGCCAGCAGCGTTGGACAGGGACAAGAGACCCAGTACTTC. Protein sequence: CASSVGQGQETQYF. The V call is TRBV5-1, the J call TRBJ2-5; TRBD1 agrees at 8 bases. The ends lost 4 bases at V and 2 bases at J; junction bases unmatched: 4. Germline V gene sequence: CDR1 SGHRS, CDR2 YFSETQ. The CDR3 sequence is 14 residues long.

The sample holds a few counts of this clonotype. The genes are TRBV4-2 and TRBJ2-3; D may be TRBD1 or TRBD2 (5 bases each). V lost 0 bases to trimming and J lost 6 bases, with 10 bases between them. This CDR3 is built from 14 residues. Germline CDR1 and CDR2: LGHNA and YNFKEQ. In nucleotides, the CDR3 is TGTGCCAGCAGCCAAGACGGGGCGGTGGATACGCAGTATTTT. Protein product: CASSQDGAVDTQYF.

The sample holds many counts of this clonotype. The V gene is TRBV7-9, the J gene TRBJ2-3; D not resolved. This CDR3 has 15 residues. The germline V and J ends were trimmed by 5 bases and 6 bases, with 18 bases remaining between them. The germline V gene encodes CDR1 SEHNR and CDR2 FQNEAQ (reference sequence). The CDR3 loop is CASSPPFRVGDTQYF. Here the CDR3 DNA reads TGTGCCAGCAGCCCACCCTTTCGGGTGGGGGATACGCAGTATTTT.

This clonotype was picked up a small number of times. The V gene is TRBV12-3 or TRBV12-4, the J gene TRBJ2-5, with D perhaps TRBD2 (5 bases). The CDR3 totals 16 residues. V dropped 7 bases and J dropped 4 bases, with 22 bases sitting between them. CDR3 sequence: CASTASRGLGGETQYF. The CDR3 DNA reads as TGTGCCAGCACTGCAAGTCGTGGGTTAGGAGGAGAGACCCAGTACTTC.

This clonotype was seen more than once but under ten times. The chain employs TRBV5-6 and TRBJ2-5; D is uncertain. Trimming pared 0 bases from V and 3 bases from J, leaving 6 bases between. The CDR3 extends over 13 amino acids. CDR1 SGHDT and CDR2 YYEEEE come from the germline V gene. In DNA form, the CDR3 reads TGTGCCAGCAGCTTGGAGCCAGAAGAGACCCAGTACTTC. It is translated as CASSLEPEETQYF.

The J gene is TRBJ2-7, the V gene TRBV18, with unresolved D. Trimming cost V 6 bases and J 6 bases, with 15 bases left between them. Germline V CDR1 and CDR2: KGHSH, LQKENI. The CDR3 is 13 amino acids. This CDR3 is CASSGSHRGEQYF. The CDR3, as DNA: TGTGCCAGCTCGGGGTCACACAGAGGCGAGCAGTACTTC.

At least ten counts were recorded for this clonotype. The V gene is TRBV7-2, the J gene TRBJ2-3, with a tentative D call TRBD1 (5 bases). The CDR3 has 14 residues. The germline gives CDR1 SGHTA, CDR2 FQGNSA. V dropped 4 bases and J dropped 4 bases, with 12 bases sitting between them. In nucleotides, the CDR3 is TGTGCCAGCAGCTCGATAACAGGTGCAGATACGCAGTATTTT. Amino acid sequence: CASSSITGADTQYF.

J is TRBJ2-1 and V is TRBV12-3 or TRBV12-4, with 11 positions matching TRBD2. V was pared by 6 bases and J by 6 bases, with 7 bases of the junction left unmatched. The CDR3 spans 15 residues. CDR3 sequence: CASSPGTSGFNEQFF. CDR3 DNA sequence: TGTGCCAGCAGCCCCGGGACTAGCGGCTTCAATGAGCAGTTCTTC.

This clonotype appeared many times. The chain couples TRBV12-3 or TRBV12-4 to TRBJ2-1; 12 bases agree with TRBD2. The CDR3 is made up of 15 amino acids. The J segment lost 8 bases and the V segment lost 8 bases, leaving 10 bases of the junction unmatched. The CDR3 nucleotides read TGTGCCAGCGATCTAGCGGGGGGGCCTGTCGATGAGCAGTTCTTC. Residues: CASDLAGGPVDEQFF.

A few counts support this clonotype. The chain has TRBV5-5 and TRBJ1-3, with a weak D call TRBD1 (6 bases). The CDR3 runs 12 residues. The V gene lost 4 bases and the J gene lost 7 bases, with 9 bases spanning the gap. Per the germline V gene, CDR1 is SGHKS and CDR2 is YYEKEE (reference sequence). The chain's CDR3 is CASSGGGNTIYF. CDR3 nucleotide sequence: TGTGCCAGCAGCGGCGGGGGCAACACCATATATTTT.

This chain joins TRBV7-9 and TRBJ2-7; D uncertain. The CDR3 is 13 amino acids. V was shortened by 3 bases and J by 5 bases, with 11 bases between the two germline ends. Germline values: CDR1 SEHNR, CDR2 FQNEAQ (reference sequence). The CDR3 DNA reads TGTGCCAGCAGCTTCCCCCGGTTAAACGAGCAGTACTTC. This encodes CASSFPRLNEQYF.

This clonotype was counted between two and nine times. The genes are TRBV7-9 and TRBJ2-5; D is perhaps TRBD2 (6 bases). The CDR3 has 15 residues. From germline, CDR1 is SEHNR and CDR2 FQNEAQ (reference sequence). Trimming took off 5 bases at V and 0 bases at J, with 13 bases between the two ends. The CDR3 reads CASSVLALNQETQYF. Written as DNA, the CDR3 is TGTGCCAGCAGCGTCCTAGCGCTTAACCAAGAGACCCAGTACTTC.

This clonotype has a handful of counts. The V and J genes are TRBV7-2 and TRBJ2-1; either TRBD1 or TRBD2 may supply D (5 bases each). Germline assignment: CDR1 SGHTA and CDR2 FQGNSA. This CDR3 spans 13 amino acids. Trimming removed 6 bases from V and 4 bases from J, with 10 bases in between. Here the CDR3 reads CASSRDGYNEQFF. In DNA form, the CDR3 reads TGTGCCAGCAGTAGGGACGGTTACAATGAGCAGTTCTTC.

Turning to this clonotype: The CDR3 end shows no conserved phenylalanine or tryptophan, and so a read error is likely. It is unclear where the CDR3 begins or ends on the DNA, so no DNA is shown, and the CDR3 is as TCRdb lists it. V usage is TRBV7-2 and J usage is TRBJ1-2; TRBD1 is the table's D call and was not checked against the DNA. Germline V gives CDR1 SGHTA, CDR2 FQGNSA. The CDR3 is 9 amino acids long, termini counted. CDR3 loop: CASSRQERS.

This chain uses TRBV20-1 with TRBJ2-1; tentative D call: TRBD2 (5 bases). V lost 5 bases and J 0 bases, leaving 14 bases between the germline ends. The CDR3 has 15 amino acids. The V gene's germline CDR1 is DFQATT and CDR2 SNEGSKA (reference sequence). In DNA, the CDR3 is TGCAGTGCTCCCTCTAGTAGCGACTCCTACAATGAGCAGTTCTTC. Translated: CSAPSSSDSYNEQFF.

The CDR3 DNA reads TGTGCCAGCAGTGACCACCGACTAGCGGGGGGCTCCTACAATGAGCAGTTCTTC. Its protein product is CASSDHRLAGGSYNEQFF. This sequence joins TRBV25-1 and TRBJ2-1; 13 positions match TRBD2. Germline V gene data show CDR1 as MGHDK and CDR2 as SYGVNS. The CDR3 totals 18 residues. The junction had 5 bases not matched to a gene; V was cut back by 3 bases and J by 0 bases.

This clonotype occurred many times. The CDR3, as DNA: TGTGCCAGCAGTGAGGGGGACAGCTATGGCTACACCTTC. It yields the protein CASSEGDSYGYTF. The chain employs TRBV6-4 and TRBJ1-2, with 7 nucleotides matching TRBD1. Unmatched junction bases numbered 2, after V lost 3 bases and J lost 4 bases. Germline V gene sequence: CDR1 MRHNA, CDR2 SNTAGT. This CDR3 is built from 13 residues.

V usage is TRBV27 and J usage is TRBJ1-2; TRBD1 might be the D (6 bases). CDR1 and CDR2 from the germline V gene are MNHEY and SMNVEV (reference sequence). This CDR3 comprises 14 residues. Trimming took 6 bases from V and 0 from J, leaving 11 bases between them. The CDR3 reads CASRKGGPNYGYTF. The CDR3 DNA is TGTGCCAGCAGAAAGGGGGGTCCTAACTATGGCTACACCTTC.

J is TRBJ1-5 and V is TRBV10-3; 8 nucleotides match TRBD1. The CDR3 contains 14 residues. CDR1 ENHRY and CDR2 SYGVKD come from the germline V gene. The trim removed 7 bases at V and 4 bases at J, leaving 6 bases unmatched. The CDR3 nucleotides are TGTGCCATCAAGGACAGGGCGGGAAATCAGCCCCAGCATTTT. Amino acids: CAIKDRAGNQPQHF.

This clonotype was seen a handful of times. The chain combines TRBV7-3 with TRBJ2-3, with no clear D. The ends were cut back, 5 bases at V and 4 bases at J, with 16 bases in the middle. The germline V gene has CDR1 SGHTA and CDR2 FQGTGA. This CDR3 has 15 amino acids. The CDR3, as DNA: TGTGCCAGCAGCCTAAGGGCTGTACTGTCAGATACGCAGTATTTT. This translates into CASSLRAVLSDTQYF.

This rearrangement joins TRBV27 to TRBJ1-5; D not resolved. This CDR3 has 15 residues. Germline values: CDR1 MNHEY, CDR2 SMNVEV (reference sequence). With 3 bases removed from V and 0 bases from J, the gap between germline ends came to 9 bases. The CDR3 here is CASSLSAYSNQPQHF. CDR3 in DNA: TGTGCCAGCAGTTTGTCCGCTTATAGCAATCAGCCCCAGCATTTT.

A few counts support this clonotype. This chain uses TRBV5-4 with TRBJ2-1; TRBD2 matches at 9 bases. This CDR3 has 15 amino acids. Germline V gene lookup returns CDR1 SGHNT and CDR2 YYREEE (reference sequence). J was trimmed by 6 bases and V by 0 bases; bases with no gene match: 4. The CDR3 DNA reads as TGTGCCAGCAGCTTGGATGCGGGGGGGATCAATGAGCAGTTCTTC. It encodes CASSLDAGGINEQFF.

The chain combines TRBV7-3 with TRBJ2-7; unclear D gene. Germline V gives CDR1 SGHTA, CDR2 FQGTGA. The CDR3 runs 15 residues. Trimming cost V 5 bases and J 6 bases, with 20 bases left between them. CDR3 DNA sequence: TGTGCCAGCAGCCTCCTAAGGATGGGAAACGGCGAGCAGTACTTC. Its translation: CASSLLRMGNGEQYF.

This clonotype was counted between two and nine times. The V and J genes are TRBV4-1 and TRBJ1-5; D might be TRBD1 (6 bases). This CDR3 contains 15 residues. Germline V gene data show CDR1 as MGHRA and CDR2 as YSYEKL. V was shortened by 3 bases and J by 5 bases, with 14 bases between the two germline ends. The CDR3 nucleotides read TGCGCCAGCAGCCAGGGGGCGGGGGCGCATCAGCCCCAGCATTTT. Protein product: CASSQGAGAHQPQHF.

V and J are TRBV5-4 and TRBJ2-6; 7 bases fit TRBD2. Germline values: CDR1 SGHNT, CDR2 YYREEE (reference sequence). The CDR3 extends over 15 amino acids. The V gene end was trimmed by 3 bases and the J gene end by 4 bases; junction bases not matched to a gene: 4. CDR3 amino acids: CASSSAGEGANVLTF. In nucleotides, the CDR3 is TGTGCCAGCAGCTCCGCGGGGGAAGGGGCCAACGTCCTGACTTTC.

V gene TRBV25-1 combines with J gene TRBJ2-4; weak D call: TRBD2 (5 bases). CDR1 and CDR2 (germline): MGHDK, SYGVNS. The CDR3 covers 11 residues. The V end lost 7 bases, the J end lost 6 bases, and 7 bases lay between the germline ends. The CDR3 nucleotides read TGTGCCAGCACGGCGGGAAACATTCAGTACTTC. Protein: CASTAGNIQYF.

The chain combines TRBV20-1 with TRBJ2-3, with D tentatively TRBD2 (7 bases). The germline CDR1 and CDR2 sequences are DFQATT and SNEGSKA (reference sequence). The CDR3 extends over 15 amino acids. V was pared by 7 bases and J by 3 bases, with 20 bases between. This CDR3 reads CSGKDTGGGTDTQYF. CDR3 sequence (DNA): TGCAGTGGCAAAGACACGGGGGGCGGGACAGATACGCAGTATTTT.